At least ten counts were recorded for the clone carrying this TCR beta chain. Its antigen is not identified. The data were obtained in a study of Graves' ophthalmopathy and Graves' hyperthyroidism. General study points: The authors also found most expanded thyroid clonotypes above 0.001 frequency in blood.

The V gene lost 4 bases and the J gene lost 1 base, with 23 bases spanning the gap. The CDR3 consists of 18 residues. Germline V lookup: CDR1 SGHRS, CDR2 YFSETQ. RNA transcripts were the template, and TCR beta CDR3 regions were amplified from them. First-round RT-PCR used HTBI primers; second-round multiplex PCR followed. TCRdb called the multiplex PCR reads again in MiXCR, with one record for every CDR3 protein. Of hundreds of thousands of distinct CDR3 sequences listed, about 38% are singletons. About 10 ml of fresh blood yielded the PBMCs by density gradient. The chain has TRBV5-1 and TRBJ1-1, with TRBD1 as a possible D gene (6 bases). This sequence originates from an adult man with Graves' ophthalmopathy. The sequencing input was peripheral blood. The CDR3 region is CASSHNRELHRGNTEAFF. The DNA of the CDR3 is TGCGCCAGCAGCCACAACAGGGAACTCCACCGCGGGAACACTGAAGCTTTCTTT.